This TCR beta chain was recorded in a study of STAT5B mutations in CD4+ large granular lymphocyte leukemia. TCRdb keeps only in-frame clones here, not all; method: immunoSEQ multiplex PCR. The sample consists of 30,000 to 35,000 clones, more than 70% of them appearing once. The CDR3 totals 10 residues. Per the germline V gene, CDR1 is GTSNPN and CDR2 is SVGIG (reference sequence). The junction had 1 base not matched to a gene; V was cut back by 5 bases and J by 7 bases. Sequencing was performed on CD4+ T cells from blood buffy coats. V usage is TRBV30 and J usage is TRBJ1-1, with 7 bases that match TRBD1. The sequence was obtained from a human donor in good health. CDR3 nucleotides: TGTGCCTGGGGGACAGTTGAAGCTTTCTTT. This codes for CAWGTVEAFF.